Sequencing of this T cell receptor (beta chain) was carried out in a study of T cell changes during pregnancy in multiple sclerosis. Clones were sequenced by immunoSEQ multiplex PCR, and TCRdb holds only the in-frame ones, with some missing. The table shows around 88,000 clones, with approximately 90% occurring only once. The CDR3 spans 13 residues. Looked up from germline, CDR1 is MGHDK and CDR2 is SYGVNS. The trim removed 9 bases at V and 6 bases at J, leaving 9 bases unmatched. The clonotype comes from a female donor in good health, enrolled as a control in a pregnancy study. The chain employs TRBV25-1 and TRBJ2-7; TRBD2 matches at 9 bases. Material: peripheral blood, obtained after pregnancy. This CDR3 is CASSSGILSEQYF. DNA of the CDR3: TGTGCCAGTTCTAGCGGGATCCTAAGCGAGCAGTACTTC.